These 29 T cell receptor beta chains originate from one sample sequenced in a study of cytomegalovirus exposure and HLA in healthy donors. PCR employed 60 Vbeta and 13 Jbeta primers. Libraries were prepared by immunoSEQ multiplex PCR; TCRdb keeps only in-frame clonotypes and omits some of them. The sample records approximately 85,000 clones, around four fifths being singletons. Material for sequencing was PBMCs. The source of these receptors is a man younger than 40 in good health and CMV-seronegative.

The chain employs TRBV5-1 and TRBJ1-2; D perhaps matches TRBD1 (5 bases). Looked up from germline, CDR1 is SGHRS and CDR2 is YFSETQ. V was trimmed by 0 bases and J by 7 bases, leaving 7 bases between them. The CDR3 has 12 residues. The CDR3 here is CASSLETGGYTF. The CDR3 bases are TGCGCCAGCAGCTTGGAAACAGGTGGCTACACCTTC.

The V call is TRBV6-6, the J call TRBJ2-7, with 10 nucleotides matching TRBD1. Germline V gives CDR1 MNHNY, CDR2 SVGAGI (reference sequence). This CDR3 is built from 15 residues. V trimming: 4 bases; J trimming: 1 base; junction bases outside the gene matches: 4. The CDR3 region has the DNA TGTGCCAGCAGTTGGACAGGGGGTGAGTCCTACGAGCAGTACTTC. Its protein is CASSWTGGESYEQYF.

J is TRBJ2-7 and V is TRBV9; possibly TRBD2 for D (6 bases). The CDR3 loop spans 15 amino acids. The V gene lost 3 bases and the J gene lost 6 bases, with 19 bases spanning the gap. CDR1 SGDLS and CDR2 YYNGEE come from the germline V gene. As DNA, the CDR3 is TGTGCCAGCAGCGAGAATCCGGGACTGGGACGCGAGCAGTACTTC. As protein: CASSENPGLGREQYF. Looking up the rest from reference TRBV9 and TRBJ2-7 gives the full variable domain: DSGVTQTPKHLITATGQRVTLRCSPRSGDLSVYWYQQSLDQGLQFLIQYYNGEERAKGNILERFSAQQFPDLHSELNLSSLELGDSALYFCASSENPGLGREQYFGPGTRLTVT.

This clone showed up just once. The chain is built from TRBV7-9 and TRBJ1-4, with D uncertain. V was trimmed by 6 bases and J by 8 bases, leaving 10 bases between them. CDR3 size: 12 residues. CDR1 is SEHNR, CDR2 FQNEAQ, per germline (reference sequence). Here the CDR3 reads CASRQSHEKLFF. CDR3 coding DNA: TGTGCCAGCAGACAGTCTCACGAAAAACTGTTTTTT.

The genes are TRBV27 and TRBJ2-5, with 11 bases matching TRBD2. CDR1 is MNHEY and CDR2 is SMNVEV in the germline V gene (reference sequence). V was pared by 5 bases and J by 4 bases, with 12 bases of the junction left unmatched. The CDR3 loop spans 17 amino acids. CDR3 bases: TGTGCCAGCAGTGGTAGCGGGGGGGCCTTTACGCGAGAGACCCAGTACTTC. This gives the protein CASSGSGGAFTRETQYF.

This clone came up once. The chain combines TRBV7-2 with TRBJ1-2; 11 positions agree with TRBD1. This CDR3 region has 17 residues. J was trimmed by 4 bases and V by 3 bases; bases with no gene match: 10. The germline V gene encodes CDR1 SGHTA and CDR2 FQGNSA. CDR3: CASSLGQGEGEIYGYTF. CDR3 coding DNA: TGTGCCAGCAGCTTGGGACAGGGGGAGGGCGAGATCTATGGCTACACCTTC.

The chain is built from TRBV7-9 and TRBJ1-3, with a tentative D call TRBD1 (5 bases). The CDR3 runs 16 residues. Germline CDR1 and CDR2: SEHNR and FQNEAQ (reference sequence). Trimming cost V 3 bases and J 7 bases, with 19 bases left between them. The CDR3 bases are TGTGCCAGCAGCTTCCGGGACTGGGATCCCCAGAACACCATATATTTT. It codes for CASSFRDWDPQNTIYF.

The rearrangement uses TRBV28 and TRBJ2-7; 11 bases are a match to TRBD1. The germline V gene encodes CDR1 MDHEN and CDR2 SYDVKM. The CDR3 extends over 17 amino acids. V gave up 6 bases and J gave up 2 bases; unmatched junction bases: 12. CDR3 DNA: TGTGCCAGCAGGCTTGGACAGGGGGCAATGTGGGCCTACGAGCAGTACTTC. The encoded protein is CASRLGQGAMWAYEQYF. The full variable domain, its missing parts supplied by reference TRBV28 and TRBJ2-7, is DVKVTQSSRYLVKRTGEKVFLECVQDMDHENMFWYRQDPGLGLRLIYFSYDVKMKEKGDIPEGYSVSREKKERFSLILESASTNQTSMYLCASRLGQGAMWAYEQYFGPGTRLTVT.

This clone occurred once. This chain links TRBV2 with TRBJ2-1; TRBD2 aligns across 12 bases. CDR1 and CDR2 (germline): SNHLY, FYNNEI. The CDR3 is 19 amino acids. The V and J ends lost 5 bases and 7 bases, in that order; junction bases with no gene match: 18. CDR3 sequence reads: CASSQIGEGLAGGPNEQFF. Here the CDR3 DNA reads TGTGCCAGCAGTCAAATTGGGGAGGGGCTAGCGGGGGGGCCGAATGAGCAGTTCTTC.

The chain employs TRBV4-3 and TRBJ1-6; D unclear. The CDR3 sequence is 16 residues long. The V end lost 0 bases, the J end lost 10 bases, and 16 bases lay between the germline ends. Germline lookup yields CDR1 LGHNA and CDR2 YSLEER. Here the CDR3 reads CASSQELPGDGSPLHF. As DNA, the CDR3 is TGCGCCAGCAGCCAAGAACTACCCGGAGATGGCTCACCCCTCCACTTT.

V gene TRBV5-1 combines with J gene TRBJ2-2; TRBD1 matches 7 bases. V shed 2 bases, J shed 0 bases, and the junction held 4 bases outside the gene matches. The CDR3 runs 16 residues. Looked up from germline, CDR1 is SGHRS and CDR2 is YFSETQ. The CDR3 DNA is TGCGCCAGCAGCTTACTGACAGGGTCGAACACCGGGGAGCTGTTTTTT. It encodes CASSLLTGSNTGELFF.

The V and J genes are TRBV27 and TRBJ1-2; the D is unclear. Germline loops: CDR1 MNHEY, CDR2 SMNVEV (reference sequence). V lost 3 bases, J lost 4 bases, and 12 bases lay in between. This CDR3 comprises 14 residues. CDR3 in DNA: TGTGCCAGCAGTTTCGGGCGAGGGTTCTATGGCTACACCTTC. It yields the protein CASSFGRGFYGYTF.

This chain uses TRBV15 with TRBJ2-3; 7 nucleotides agree with TRBD2. The CDR3 is 15 amino acids. J gave up 1 base and V 0 bases, and 1 base lay outside the gene matches. Germline lookup yields CDR1 LNHNV and CDR2 YYDKDF (reference sequence). CDR3 in amino acids: CATSREAGRTDTQYF. DNA for the CDR3: TGTGCCACCAGCAGAGAAGCGGGACGCACAGATACGCAGTATTTT.

The J gene is TRBJ2-6, the V gene TRBV28; D possibly corresponds to TRBD1 (5 bases). Deletions cut 7 bases from V and 4 bases from J, with 11 bases between. Per germline, CDR1 MDHEN and CDR2 SYDVKM. This CDR3 has 14 residues. In DNA form, the CDR3 reads TGTGCCAGCACGACCGCAGGGGGGGCCAACGTCCTGACTTTC. The encoded protein is CASTTAGGANVLTF.

This clone has a single count. This chain links TRBV9 with TRBJ2-3, with 9 nucleotides matching TRBD2. The junction had 7 bases not matched to a gene; V was cut back by 1 base and J by 4 bases. This CDR3 comprises 16 residues. The germline CDR1 and CDR2 sequences are SGDLS and YYNGEE. The CDR3 nucleotides read TGTGCCAGCAGCGTAATAGGCGGGGGGGCCGCAGATACGCAGTATTTT. Its translation: CASSVIGGGAADTQYF.

This clone has just one count. The chain links TRBV11-2 to TRBJ2-2; possible D gene TRBD1, 7 bases. The length of the CDR3 is 17 residues. V was shortened by 6 bases and J by 3 bases, with 20 bases between the two germline ends. Germline loops: CDR1 SGHAT, CDR2 FQNNGV. The DNA for the CDR3 is TGTGCCAGCAGGCGGGGTGCGGGACAGAGGTACACCGGGGAGCTGTTTTTT. This gives the protein CASRRGAGQRYTGELFF.

J is TRBJ2-5 and V is TRBV18; a possible D gene is TRBD1 (6 bases). The CDR3 has 15 residues. Germline V lookup: CDR1 KGHSH, CDR2 LQKENI. V was pared by 4 bases and J by 2 bases, with 14 bases between. CDR3 residues: CASSQARTVQETQYF. The CDR3 DNA sequence: TGTGCCAGCTCACAAGCGAGGACAGTACAAGAGACCCAGTACTTC.

The J gene is TRBJ2-2, the V gene TRBV15; D is possibly TRBD1 (5 bases). The V gene's germline CDR1 is LNHNV and CDR2 YYDKDF (reference sequence). Trimming took 0 bases from V and 6 from J, leaving 17 bases between them. The CDR3 totals 17 residues. This CDR3 is CATSRDLRRVIPGELFF. Written as DNA, the CDR3 is TGTGCCACCAGCAGAGATCTCCGCAGGGTAATCCCCGGGGAGCTGTTTTTT.

This clone appeared a single time. The chain couples TRBV7-2 to TRBJ2-5, with D possibly being TRBD2 (6 bases). The length of the CDR3 is 12 residues. With 5 bases removed from V and 4 bases from J, the gap between germline ends came to 8 bases. Germline V gives CDR1 SGHTA, CDR2 FQGNSA. The DNA of the CDR3 is TGTGCCAGCAGCAGACTAGGAGAGACCCAGTACTTC. It specifies CASSRLGETQYF.

The chain couples TRBV18 to TRBJ2-7; 11 nucleotides match TRBD2. The trim removed 3 bases at V and 3 bases at J, leaving 13 bases unmatched. Germline loops: CDR1 KGHSH, CDR2 LQKENI. The CDR3 has 18 amino acids. This CDR3 is CASSPGLISSGRIYEQYF. The CDR3 nucleotides read TGTGCCAGCTCACCCGGATTAATCTCTAGCGGGAGGATCTACGAGCAGTACTTC.

The V gene is TRBV11-1, the J gene TRBJ2-7; 8 nucleotides match TRBD1. V shed 4 bases, J shed 4 bases, and the junction held 6 bases outside the gene matches. CDR1 and CDR2 (germline): SGHAT, FQDESV (reference sequence). The CDR3 contains 14 residues. CDR3 protein: CASSYQGASYEQYF. As DNA, the CDR3 is TGTGCCAGCAGCTATCAGGGGGCTTCGTACGAGCAGTACTTC.

V and J are TRBV5-1 and TRBJ2-1, with D possibly TRBD2 on 5 matching bases. This CDR3 is built from 13 residues. Trimming cost V 4 bases and J 2 bases, with 7 bases left between them. The germline V gene encodes CDR1 SGHRS and CDR2 YFSETQ. The CDR3 is CASSERTYNEQFF. CDR3 sequence (DNA): TGCGCCAGCAGCGAGCGGACCTACAATGAGCAGTTCTTC.

V and J are TRBV25-1 and TRBJ2-7, with a tentative D call TRBD1 (6 bases). V was pared by 6 bases and J by 1 base, with 10 bases between. Germline CDR1 and CDR2: MGHDK and SYGVNS. The CDR3 is 13 residues long. The CDR3 is CASRTGGSYEQYF. As DNA, the CDR3 is TGTGCCAGCAGGACAGGAGGATCCTACGAGCAGTACTTC.

The rearrangement links TRBV27 to TRBJ1-5, with TRBD1 identical over 7 bases. Germline V gives CDR1 MNHEY, CDR2 SMNVEV (reference sequence). The CDR3 spans 14 residues. V trimming: 9 bases; J trimming: 1 base; junction bases outside the gene matches: 6. The CDR3 coding sequence is TGTGCCAGTGACAGGGCTGGAAGCAATCAGCCCCAGCATTTT. As protein: CASDRAGSNQPQHF.

This chain uses TRBV7-9 with TRBJ2-7, with D unclear. V shed 5 bases and J shed 0 bases, with 5 bases lying between them. Looked up from germline, CDR1 is SEHNR and CDR2 is FQNEAQ (reference sequence). The CDR3 length is 12 residues. For the CDR3, the DNA is TGTGCCAGCAGCCCTAGCTCCTACGAGCAGTACTTC. Translation gives CASSPSSYEQYF.

The J gene is TRBJ1-2, the V gene TRBV6-4; possibly TRBD1 for D (6 bases). Germline V gives CDR1 MRHNA, CDR2 SNTAGT. The CDR3 length is 15 residues. Trimming removed 6 bases from V and 1 base from J, with 15 bases in between. The CDR3 loop is CASRSFNRDNYGYTF. CDR3 sequence (DNA): TGTGCCAGCAGATCATTTAACAGGGATAACTATGGCTACACCTTC.

The J gene is TRBJ1-1, the V gene TRBV5-4, with TRBD1 as a possible D gene (5 bases). The length of the CDR3 is 13 residues. V was clipped by 5 bases and J by 2 bases, with 10 bases between them. Germline V gene lookup returns CDR1 SGHNT and CDR2 YYREEE (reference sequence). CDR3 residues: CASRSQGNTEAFF. The CDR3 nucleotides read TGTGCCAGCAGGTCCCAGGGTAACACTGAAGCTTTCTTT.

V is TRBV5-1 and J is TRBJ1-1, with TRBD1 as a possible D gene (5 bases). Trimming cost V 1 base and J 4 bases, with 14 bases left between them. The CDR3 contains 15 residues. CDR1 is SGHRS and CDR2 is YFSETQ in the germline V gene. CDR3 in DNA: TGCGCCAGCAGCTTGAGATTCGGGGGGGGCACTGAAGCTTTCTTT. Protein product: CASSLRFGGGTEAFF.

The chain carries TRBV5-1 and TRBJ2-7, with 8 bases identical to TRBD2. Germline V gene sequence: CDR1 SGHRS, CDR2 YFSETQ. J was trimmed by 2 bases and V by 1 base; bases with no gene match: 5. CDR3 size: 15 residues. This CDR3 reads CASSLRAGGAYEQYF. CDR3 nucleotide sequence: TGCGCCAGCAGCTTGAGGGCCGGGGGGGCCTACGAGCAGTACTTC.